These 10 T cell receptor beta chains came from one sample sequenced in a study of blood T cell repertoires in COVID-19. Some clones are missing from TCRdb's copy, which holds only in-frame ones; the method was immunoSEQ multiplex PCR. The sample includes fewer than 35,000 clones, approximately 80% of them seen just once. The sample was peripheral blood. The source of these receptors is a human donor in a cohort sampled during active COVID-19.

The rearrangement joins TRBV4-3 to TRBJ1-2, with unresolved D. Trimming removed 0 bases from V and 2 bases from J, with 7 bases in between. The CDR3 covers 14 residues. Germline V gene data show CDR1 as LGHNA and CDR2 as YSLEER. The CDR3, as DNA: TGCGCCAGCAGCCAAGACGATGGCAACTATGGCTACACCTTC. It yields the protein CASSQDDGNYGYTF.

The chain combines TRBV27 with TRBJ2-5; 9 nucleotides align to TRBD1. CDR3 length equals 15 residues. With V trimmed by 7 bases and J by 6 bases, 12 bases remained unmatched. Looked up from germline, CDR1 is MNHEY and CDR2 is SMNVEV (reference sequence). The CDR3 DNA reads TGTGCCAGCATGAGCCCGGGACAGGGACAGCAGACCCAGTACTTC. This gives the protein CASMSPGQGQQTQYF.

The chain has TRBV18 and TRBJ2-7; tentative D call: TRBD2 (5 bases). This CDR3 comprises 17 residues. Between the trimmed V and J ends, which lost 3 bases and 1 base, there was a span of 19 bases. CDR1 and CDR2 from the germline V gene are KGHSH and LQKENI. The CDR3, as DNA: TGTGCCAGCTCACCGGATACTAGGACCGTACCTTCCTACGAGCAGTACTTC. Translated, it gives CASSPDTRTVPSYEQYF. The full variable domain, completed using reference TRBV18 and TRBJ2-7, is NAGVMQNPRHLVRRRGQEARLRCSPMKGHSHVYWYRQLPEEGLKFMVYLQKENIIDESGMPKERFSAEFPKEGPSILRIQQVVRGDSAAYFCASSPDTRTVPSYEQYFGPGTRLTVT.

The chain is built from TRBV6-5 and TRBJ1-1; 8 positions agree with TRBD1. With 2 bases clipped from V and 4 bases from J, the junction kept 9 bases outside the gene matches. CDR3 length: 16 amino acids. CDR1 and CDR2 from the germline V gene are MNHEY and SVGAGI. CDR3 coding DNA: TGTGCCAGCAGTTACAGTCATCAGGGGGCCGGCACTGAAGCTTTCTTT. As protein: CASSYSHQGAGTEAFF.

The rearrangement links TRBV6-6 to TRBJ2-1; possibly TRBD2 for D (6 bases). The V and J ends lost 7 bases and 9 bases respectively, with 22 bases between them. This CDR3 comprises 15 residues. Germline V CDR1 and CDR2: MNHNY, SVGAGI (reference sequence). This CDR3 is CASNMPRGRSSEQFF. The DNA for the CDR3 is TGTGCCAGCAACATGCCCCGGGGGAGAAGTAGTGAGCAGTTCTTC.

The chain carries TRBV12-3 or TRBV12-4 and TRBJ1-6, with D tentatively TRBD1 (6 bases). The length of the CDR3 is 13 residues. V was cut by 5 bases and J by 12 bases, with 14 bases left in between. CDR3 loop: CASSISQGLPLHF. CDR3 bases: TGTGCCAGCAGTATATCGCAGGGGTTACCCCTCCACTTT.

CDR3 protein: CASSLADRWTEAFF. The CDR3 DNA reads as TGTGCCAGCAGCTTGGCCGACAGATGGACTGAAGCTTTCTTT. The chain employs TRBV5-6 and TRBJ1-1, with D perhaps matching TRBD1 (5 bases). CDR3 length: 14 amino acids. Germline-derived CDR1 and CDR2 are SGHDT and YYEEEE. Between the trimmed V and J ends, which lost 0 bases and 5 bases, there was a span of 11 bases. The complete variable domain, with remaining parts taken from reference TRBV5-6 and TRBJ1-1, reads DAGVTQSPTHLIKTRGQQVTLRCSPKSGHDTVSWYQQALGQGPQFIFQYYEEEERQRGNFPDRFSGHQFPNYSSELNVNALLLGDSALYLCASSLADRWTEAFFGQGTRLTVV.

The rearrangement joins TRBV18 to TRBJ1-1, with D tentatively TRBD1 (6 bases). V was cut by 2 bases and J by 4 bases, with 20 bases left in between. Germline values: CDR1 KGHSH, CDR2 LQKENI. The CDR3 covers 17 residues. The DNA for the CDR3 is TGTGCCAGCTCACCAAATTATGGGGGGGCCCTGGGCACTGAAGCTTTCTTT. Protein product: CASSPNYGGALGTEAFF. Drawing the rest from reference TRBV18 and TRBJ1-1, the complete variable domain is NAGVMQNPRHLVRRRGQEARLRCSPMKGHSHVYWYRQLPEEGLKFMVYLQKENIIDESGMPKERFSAEFPKEGPSILRIQQVVRGDSAAYFCASSPNYGGALGTEAFFGQGTRLTVV.

This clone has only one observation. This rearrangement joins TRBV19 to TRBJ1-2; D is possibly TRBD1 (6 bases). The CDR3 contains 13 residues. Trimming pared 7 bases from V and 7 bases from J, leaving 16 bases between. Germline CDR1 LNHDA, CDR2 SQIVND (reference sequence). The DNA for the CDR3 is TGTGCCAGTACTCGGACAGTCTTAAGTGGCTACACCTTC. It translates to CASTRTVLSGYTF. The complete variable domain, with remaining parts taken from reference TRBV19 and TRBJ1-2, reads DGGITQSPKYLFRKEGQNVTLSCEQNLNHDAMYWYRQDPGQGLRLIYYSQIVNDFQKGDIAEGYSVSREKKESFPLTVTSAQKNPTAFYLCASTRTVLSGYTFGSGTRLTVV.

The chain combines TRBV12-3 or TRBV12-4 with TRBJ1-1; D is perhaps TRBD1 (5 bases). Trimming took 5 bases from V and 1 from J, leaving 5 bases between them. This CDR3 contains 12 residues. CDR3 coding DNA: TGTGCCAGCAGTAGGGGGAACACTGAAGCTTTCTTT. It translates to CASSRGNTEAFF.